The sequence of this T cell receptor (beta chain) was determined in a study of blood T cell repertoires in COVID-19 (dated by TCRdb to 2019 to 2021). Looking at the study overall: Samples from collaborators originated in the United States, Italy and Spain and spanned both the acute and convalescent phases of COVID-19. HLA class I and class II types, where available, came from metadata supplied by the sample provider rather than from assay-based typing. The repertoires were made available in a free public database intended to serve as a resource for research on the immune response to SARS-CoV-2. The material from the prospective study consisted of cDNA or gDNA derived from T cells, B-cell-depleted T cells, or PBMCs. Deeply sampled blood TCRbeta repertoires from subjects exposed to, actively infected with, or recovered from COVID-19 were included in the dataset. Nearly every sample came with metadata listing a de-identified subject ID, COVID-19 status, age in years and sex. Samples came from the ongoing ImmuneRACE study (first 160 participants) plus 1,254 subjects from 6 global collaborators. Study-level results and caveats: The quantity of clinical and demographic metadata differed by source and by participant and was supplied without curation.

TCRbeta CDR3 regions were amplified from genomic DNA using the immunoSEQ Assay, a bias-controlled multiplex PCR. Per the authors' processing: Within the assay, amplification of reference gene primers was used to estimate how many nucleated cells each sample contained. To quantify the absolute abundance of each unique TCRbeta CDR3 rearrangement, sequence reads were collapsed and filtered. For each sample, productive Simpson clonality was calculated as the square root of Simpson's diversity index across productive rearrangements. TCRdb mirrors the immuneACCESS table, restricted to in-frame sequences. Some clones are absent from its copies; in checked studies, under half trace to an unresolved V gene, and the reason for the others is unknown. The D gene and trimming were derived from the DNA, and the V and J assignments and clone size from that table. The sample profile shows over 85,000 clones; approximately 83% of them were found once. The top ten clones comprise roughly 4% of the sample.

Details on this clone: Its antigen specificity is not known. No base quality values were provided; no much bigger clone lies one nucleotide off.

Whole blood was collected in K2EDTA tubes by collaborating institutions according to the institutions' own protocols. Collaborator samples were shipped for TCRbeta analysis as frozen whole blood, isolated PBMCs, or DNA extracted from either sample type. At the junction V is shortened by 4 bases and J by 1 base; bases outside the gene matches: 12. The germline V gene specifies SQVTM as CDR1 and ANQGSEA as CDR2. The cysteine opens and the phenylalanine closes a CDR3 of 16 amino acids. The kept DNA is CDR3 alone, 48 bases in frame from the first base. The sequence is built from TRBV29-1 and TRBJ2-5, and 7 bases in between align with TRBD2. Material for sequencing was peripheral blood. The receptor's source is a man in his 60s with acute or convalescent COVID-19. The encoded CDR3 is CSVGSGVAGLQETQYF. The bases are TGCAGCGTTGGAAGCGGAGTAGCGGGCCTCCAAGAGACCCAGTACTTC.